What follows are 25 T cell receptor beta chains derived from one specimen sequenced in a study of memory CD4+ T cells and cytomegalovirus serostatus. Clones were read by immunoSEQ multiplex PCR, and TCRdb kept only the in-frame ones, dropping some. The profile shows 20,000 to 30,000 clones, roughly 76% of them singletons. The sort gate was single viable CD3+CD4+CD8-CD45RO+ cells for memory CD4+ T cells. The sample consisted of memory CD4+ T cells from blood. Source of these receptors: an adult in good health and CMV-seronegative.

V usage is TRBV27 and J usage is TRBJ1-6, with D perhaps matching TRBD1 (5 bases). Trimming removed 3 bases from V and 0 bases from J, with 15 bases in between. CDR1 MNHEY and CDR2 SMNVEV come from the germline V gene (reference sequence). This CDR3 is built from 18 residues. For the CDR3, the DNA is TGTGCCAGCAGTTTCCTCATAGGGGCGAGCTCCTATAATTCACCCCTCCACTTT. Protein sequence: CASSFLIGASSYNSPLHF.

The chain couples TRBV18 to TRBJ1-2; no definite D call. Per germline, CDR1 KGHSH and CDR2 LQKENI. Trimming pared 3 bases from V and 3 bases from J, leaving 8 bases between. The CDR3 contains 13 residues. DNA for the CDR3: TGTGCCAGCTCACCCCCCGGCCACTATGGCTACACCTTC. Its protein product is CASSPPGHYGYTF.

The sample holds a few counts of this clone. The chain recombines TRBV5-1 with TRBJ1-1; no clear D gene. With 0 bases removed from V and 4 bases from J, the gap between germline ends came to 7 bases. Germline CDR1 and CDR2: SGHRS and YFSETQ. The CDR3 consists of 13 residues. The CDR3 sequence is CASSLAFGTEAFF. The DNA of the CDR3 is TGCGCCAGCAGCTTGGCTTTTGGCACTGAAGCTTTCTTT. The variable domain in full, with the rest retrieved from reference TRBV5-1 and TRBJ1-1, is KAGVTQTPRYLIKTRGQQVTLSCSPISGHRSVSWYQQTPGQGLQFLFEYFSETQRNKGNFPGRFSGRQFSNSRSEMNVSTLELGDSALYLCASSLAFGTEAFFGQGTRLTVV.

CDR3 residues: CASSSDTGFGYEQYF. The CDR3 DNA reads as TGCGCCAGCAGCTCGGATACAGGGTTCGGCTACGAGCAGTACTTC. V gene TRBV5-1 combines with J gene TRBJ2-7, with D possibly matching TRBD1 (6 bases). There are 15 residues in the CDR3. With 3 bases removed from V and 3 bases from J, the gap between germline ends came to 16 bases. Germline CDR1 SGHRS, CDR2 YFSETQ.

This chain joins TRBV11-2 and TRBJ2-1; D remains unclear. This CDR3 is built from 11 residues. The V and J ends lost 5 bases and 8 bases respectively, with 7 bases between them. Germline V gives CDR1 SGHAT, CDR2 FQNNGV. The CDR3 DNA sequence: TGTGCCAGCAGCCTAAGTCATGAGCAGTTCTTC. Translating gives CASSLSHEQFF. Using reference TRBV11-2 and TRBJ2-1 for the parts outside the CDR3, the full variable domain is EAGVAQSPRYKIIEKRQSVAFWCNPISGHATLYWYQQILGQGPKLLIQFQNNGVVDDSQLPKDRFSAERLKGVDSTLKIQPAKLEDSAVYLCASSLSHEQFFGPGTRLTVL.

The rearrangement uses TRBV27 and TRBJ1-4; D unclear. Germline V CDR1 and CDR2: MNHEY, SMNVEV (reference sequence). V shed 5 bases and J shed 7 bases, with 17 bases lying between them. This CDR3 has 15 residues. The CDR3 loop is CASSRLGYEGEKLFF. CDR3 sequence (DNA): TGTGCCAGCAGTAGACTTGGGTACGAGGGTGAAAAACTGTTTTTT.

J is TRBJ1-2 and V is TRBV27, with D maybe TRBD1 (5 bases). Germline V gene lookup returns CDR1 MNHEY and CDR2 SMNVEV (reference sequence). V was trimmed by 0 bases and J by 5 bases, leaving 13 bases between them. The CDR3 has 15 residues. The CDR3 DNA reads as TGTGCCAGCAGTTTATCGAGGGGAGGGAGGTATGGCTACACCTTC. Its translation: CASSLSRGGRYGYTF.

The rearrangement joins TRBV7-2 to TRBJ1-2; TRBD1 agrees at 7 bases. V trimming: 6 bases; J trimming: 0 bases; junction bases outside the gene matches: 4. Germline V CDR1 and CDR2: SGHTA, FQGNSA. CDR3 length equals 14 residues. The CDR3 DNA sequence: TGTGCCAGCAGAGATACAGGGGCTAACTATGGCTACACCTTC. Its translation: CASRDTGANYGYTF.

The genes are TRBV5-8 and TRBJ2-7, with 7 bases aligning to TRBD1. In germline, CDR1 is SGHTS, CDR2 YDEGEE. V trimming: 9 bases; J trimming: 0 bases; junction bases outside the gene matches: 6. CDR3 length equals 13 residues. DNA of the CDR3: TGTGCCACCAAGGGGACAGTCTCCTACGAGCAGTACTTC. This codes for CATKGTVSYEQYF.

The chain links TRBV11-3 to TRBJ1-3; D unclear. The CDR3 runs to 14 residues. Trimming cost V 4 bases and J 4 bases, with 11 bases left between them. Germline V gene data show CDR1 as SGHNT and CDR2 as YENEEA. DNA of the CDR3: TGTGCCAGCAGCTCCGGTACTGTCGGAAACACCATATATTTT. It encodes CASSSGTVGNTIYF.

This chain joins TRBV28 and TRBJ1-2; 10 bases match TRBD1. Trimming removed 5 bases from V and 5 bases from J; junction bases left unmatched: 8. The length of the CDR3 is 15 residues. CDR1 is MDHEN and CDR2 is SYDVKM in the germline V gene. CDR3 protein: CASSIGQGVVYGYTF. The CDR3 DNA is TGTGCCAGCAGTATCGGACAGGGGGTCGTATATGGCTACACCTTC.

The chain employs TRBV11-2 and TRBJ1-1, with D possibly matching TRBD1 (5 bases). V dropped 4 bases and J dropped 5 bases, with 14 bases sitting between them. This CDR3 has 14 residues. Germline CDR1 reads SGHAT; CDR2 reads FQNNGV. In DNA form, the CDR3 reads TGTGCCAGCAGCTCGACCTCAAGGGGAACTGAAGCTTTCTTT. This translates into CASSSTSRGTEAFF.

The rearrangement links TRBV6-1 to TRBJ1-5; D is undetermined. Germline values: CDR1 MNHNS, CDR2 SASEGT. The ends were cut back, 6 bases at V and 2 bases at J, with 8 bases in the middle. The CDR3 is 13 residues long. CDR3 loop: CASRERGNQPQHF. The CDR3 DNA sequence: TGTGCCAGCAGGGAAAGGGGCAATCAGCCCCAGCATTTT.

The chain uses TRBV4-3 and TRBJ2-3; a weak D match, TRBD1 (5 bases). V was trimmed by 0 bases and J by 4 bases, leaving 11 bases between them. Germline V lookup: CDR1 LGHNA, CDR2 YSLEER. There are 15 residues in the CDR3. CDR3 sequence reads: CASSQESRASDTQYF. Written as DNA, the CDR3 is TGCGCCAGCAGCCAAGAAAGCAGGGCGTCAGATACGCAGTATTTT.

This chain joins TRBV10-2 and TRBJ1-5; D is perhaps TRBD1 (5 bases). CDR1 and CDR2 (germline): WSHSY, SAAADI. V was cut by 5 bases and J by 4 bases, with 12 bases left in between. This CDR3 has 14 residues. Written as DNA, the CDR3 is TGCGCCAGCAGTCAAAACGGGGGAAATCAGCCCCAGCATTTT. Amino acid sequence: CASSQNGGNQPQHF.

This clone was observed a few times. This chain connects TRBV29-1 to TRBJ1-1, with a possible D match to TRBD1 (6 bases). The CDR3 sequence is 10 residues long. Trimming stripped 2 bases from V and 10 bases from J, with 8 bases between. The germline V gene has CDR1 SQVTM and CDR2 ANQGSEA. The DNA of the CDR3 is TGCAGCGTTGAAATGGGGGCAGCTTTCTTT. Residues: CSVEMGAAFF.

In DNA, the CDR3 is TGTGCCTGGAGGTTACAGGGGAACACTGAAGCTTTCTTT. This translates into CAWRLQGNTEAFF. The chain employs TRBV30 and TRBJ1-1; TRBD1 is a possible D gene (6 bases). CDR1 and CDR2 from the germline V gene are GTSNPN and SVGIG (reference sequence). V lost 3 bases to trimming and J lost 1 base, with 9 bases between them. The CDR3 consists of 13 residues.

J is TRBJ2-2 and V is TRBV29-1, with 9 positions matching TRBD2. The CDR3 consists of 14 residues. Trimming took 4 bases from V and 8 from J; bases not matched to a gene: 8. The germline CDR1 and CDR2 sequences are SQVTM and ANQGSEA. The CDR3 nucleotides read TGCAGCGTTGGGCGCGGGAGGGCCGGGGGGGAGCTGTTTTTT. The encoded protein is CSVGRGRAGGELFF.

The chain employs TRBV10-3 and TRBJ1-1, with TRBD1 matching 9 bases. V lost 4 bases and J lost 6; bases outside the gene matches: 3. Germline CDR1 and CDR2: ENHRY and SYGVKD. The CDR3 runs 13 residues. In nucleotides, the CDR3 is TGTGCCATCAGTGGCGGGACAGGGTCTGAAGCTTTCTTT. Translation gives CAISGGTGSEAFF.

This clone showed up just a few times. The chain links TRBV6-1 to TRBJ1-5; 7 bases fit TRBD1. CDR3 length: 15 residues. From germline, CDR1 is MNHNS and CDR2 SASEGT. V was clipped by 5 bases and J by 4 bases; unmatched bases: 8. The CDR3 DNA reads as TGTGCCAGCAGTACAGACCCAGGGGGTAATCAGCCCCAGCATTTT. Translation gives CASSTDPGGNQPQHF.

The chain joins TRBV6-5 to TRBJ2-1; D uncertain. CDR1 is MNHEY and CDR2 is SVGAGI in the germline V gene. CDR3 length equals 13 residues. Trimming took 0 bases from V and 6 from J, leaving 6 bases between them. CDR3 protein: CASSYSWVNEQFF. CDR3 in DNA: TGTGCCAGCAGTTACTCGTGGGTCAATGAGCAGTTCTTC.

This chain links TRBV6-1 with TRBJ2-4; TRBD2 agrees at 11 bases. V lost 5 bases, J lost 8 bases, and 8 bases stayed unmatched. CDR1 is MNHNS and CDR2 is SASEGT in the germline V gene. CDR3 length: 15 residues. The CDR3 DNA reads TGTGCCAGCAGTTTTATAGCGGGAGGGCCCGACATTCAGTACTTC. Translation: CASSFIAGGPDIQYF.

This clone was counted only a few times. The chain uses TRBV4-3 and TRBJ1-1; D is undetermined. V lost 1 base and J 4 bases, leaving 7 bases between the germline ends. This CDR3 has 13 residues. Germline CDR1 LGHNA, CDR2 YSLEER. CDR3 nucleotide sequence: TGCGCCAGCAGCCAAGTACCAGGCACTGAAGCTTTCTTT. It encodes CASSQVPGTEAFF.

This sequence joins TRBV13 and TRBJ2-3; 13 nucleotides align to TRBD2. The CDR3 is 17 amino acids. V was clipped by 1 base and J by 6 bases; unmatched bases: 7. Germline V gene data show CDR1 as PRHDT and CDR2 as FYEKMQ (reference sequence). The chain's CDR3 is CASSLVGLAGIGDTQYF. CDR3 coding DNA: TGTGCCAGCAGCTTAGTGGGACTAGCGGGAATTGGGGATACGCAGTATTTT.

The chain joins TRBV7-8 to TRBJ2-1; unclear D gene. V was pared by 0 bases and J by 1 base, with 10 bases between. Per the germline V gene, CDR1 is SGHVS and CDR2 is FQNEAQ. The CDR3 sequence is 16 residues long. In DNA, the CDR3 is TGTGCCAGCAGCTTAGCGCTTGTGGGGTCCTACAATGAGCAGTTCTTC. Translated, it gives CASSLALVGSYNEQFF.